The TCR beta chain under discussion was sequenced for a study of blood T cell repertoires in COVID-19. From germline, CDR1 is MNHNS and CDR2 SASEGT. The CDR3 is made up of 17 amino acids. Trimming took 2 bases from V and 11 from J; bases not matched to a gene: 16. The protocol was immunoSEQ multiplex PCR, while the TCRdb copy is restricted to in-frame clones and leaves out a portion. The table lists 95,000 to 150,000 clones, approximately 86% of them singletons, with 0.88% in the top ten. The specimen sequenced was peripheral blood. This chain joins TRBV6-1 and TRBJ1-1; 11 bases are shared with TRBD1. The clonotype was recovered from a woman between 45 and 60 years old with active or convalescent COVID-19. As DNA, the CDR3 is TGTGCCAGCAGTGAATTTGGAAGGACAGGGGGCCAACGGGGGGCTTTCTTT. Its translation is CASSEFGRTGGQRGAFF.